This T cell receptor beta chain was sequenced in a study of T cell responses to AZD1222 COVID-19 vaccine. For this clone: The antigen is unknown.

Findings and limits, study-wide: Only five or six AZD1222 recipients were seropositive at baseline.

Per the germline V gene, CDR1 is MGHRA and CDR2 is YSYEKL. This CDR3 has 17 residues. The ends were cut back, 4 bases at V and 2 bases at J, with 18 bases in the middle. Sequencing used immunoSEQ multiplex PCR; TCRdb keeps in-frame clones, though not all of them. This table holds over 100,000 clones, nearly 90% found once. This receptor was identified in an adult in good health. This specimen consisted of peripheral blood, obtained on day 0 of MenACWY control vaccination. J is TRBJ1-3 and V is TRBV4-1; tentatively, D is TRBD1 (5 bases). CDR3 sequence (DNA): TGCGCCAGCAGCCGAGGATTCTCAGGGACCACTGGAAACACCATATATTTT. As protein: CASSRGFSGTTGNTIYF.